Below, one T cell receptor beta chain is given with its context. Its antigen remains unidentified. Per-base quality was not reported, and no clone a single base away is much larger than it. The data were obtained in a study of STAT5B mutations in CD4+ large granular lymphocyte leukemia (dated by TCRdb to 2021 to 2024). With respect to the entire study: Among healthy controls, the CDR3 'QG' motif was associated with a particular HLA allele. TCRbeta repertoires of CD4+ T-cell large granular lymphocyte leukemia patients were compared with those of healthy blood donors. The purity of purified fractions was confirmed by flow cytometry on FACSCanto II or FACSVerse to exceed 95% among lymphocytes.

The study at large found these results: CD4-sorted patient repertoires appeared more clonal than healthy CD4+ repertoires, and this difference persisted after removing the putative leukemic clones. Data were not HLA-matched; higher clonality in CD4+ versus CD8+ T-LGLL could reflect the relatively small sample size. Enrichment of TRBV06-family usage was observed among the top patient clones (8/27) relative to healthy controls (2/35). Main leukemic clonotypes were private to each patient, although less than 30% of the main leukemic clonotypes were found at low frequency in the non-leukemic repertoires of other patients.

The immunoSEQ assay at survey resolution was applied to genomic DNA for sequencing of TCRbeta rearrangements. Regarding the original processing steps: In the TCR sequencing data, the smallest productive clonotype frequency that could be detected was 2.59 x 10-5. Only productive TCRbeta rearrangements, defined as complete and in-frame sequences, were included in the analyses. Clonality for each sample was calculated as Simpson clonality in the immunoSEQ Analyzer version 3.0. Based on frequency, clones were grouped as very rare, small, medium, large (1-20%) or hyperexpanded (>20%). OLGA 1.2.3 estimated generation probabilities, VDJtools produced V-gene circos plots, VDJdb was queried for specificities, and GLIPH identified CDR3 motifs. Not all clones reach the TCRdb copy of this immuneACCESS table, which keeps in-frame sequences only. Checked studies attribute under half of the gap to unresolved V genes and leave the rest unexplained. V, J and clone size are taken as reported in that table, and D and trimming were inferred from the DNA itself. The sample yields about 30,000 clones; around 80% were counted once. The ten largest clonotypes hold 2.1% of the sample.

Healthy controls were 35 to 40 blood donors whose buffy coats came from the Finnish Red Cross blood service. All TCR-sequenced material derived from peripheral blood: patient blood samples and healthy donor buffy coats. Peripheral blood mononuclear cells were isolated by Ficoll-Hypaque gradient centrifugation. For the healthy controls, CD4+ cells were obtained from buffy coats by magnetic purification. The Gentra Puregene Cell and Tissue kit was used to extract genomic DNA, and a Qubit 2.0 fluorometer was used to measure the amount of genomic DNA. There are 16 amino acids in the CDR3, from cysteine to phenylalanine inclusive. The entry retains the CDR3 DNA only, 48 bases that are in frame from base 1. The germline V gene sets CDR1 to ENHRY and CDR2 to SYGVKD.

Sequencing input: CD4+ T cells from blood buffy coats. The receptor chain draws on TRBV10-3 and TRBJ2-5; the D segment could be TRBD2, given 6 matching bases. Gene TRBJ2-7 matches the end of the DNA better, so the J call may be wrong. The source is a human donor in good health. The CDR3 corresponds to CAISESVGGGSYEQYF. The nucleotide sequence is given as TGTGCCATCAGTGAGTCTGTGGGGGGAGGCTCCTACGAGCAGTACTTC.